These 6 T cell receptor beta chains came from one sample sequenced in a study of regulatory T cells in long-lasting Graves disease. Time point: newly diagnosed GD, antithyroid drugs for less than 3 months. RNA isolated from PBMCs was used to make the TCR library. iRepertoire HTBI primers and Arm-PCR of CDR3 regions built TCR beta libraries. TCRdb passed the multiplex PCR reads through MiXCR, listing each CDR3 protein once. This sample has a few hundred thousand distinct CDR3 sequences; 18% occur once, and the top ten carry 12% to 15%. Another study also made use of these data, one on T cells in Graves' hyperthyroidism and ophthalmopathy.

The input for sequencing was peripheral blood mononuclear cells (PBMCs), taken at new diagnosis, from a patient treated with antithyroid drugs. The receptor set was obtained from a woman under 40 with Graves disease.

In this sample, this clonotype turned up many times. V gene TRBV19 combines with J gene TRBJ1-1, with D unresolved. The CDR3 is made up of 16 amino acids. V was trimmed by 7 bases and J by 4 bases, leaving 22 bases between them. Looked up from germline, CDR1 is LNHDA and CDR2 is SQIVND (reference sequence). DNA for the CDR3: TGTGCCAGTAAGGCCCCACTCGGGGTTTTTGGCACTGAAGCTTTCTTT. Translated: CASKAPLGVFGTEAFF.

The genes are TRBV15 and TRBJ1-5; D remains ambiguous. This CDR3 contains 15 residues. Germline V CDR1 and CDR2: LNHNV, YYDKDF (reference sequence). V was clipped by 5 bases and J by 12 bases, with 23 bases between them. The CDR3, as DNA: TGTGCCACCAGCCCCCGGCAGGCCGCTTCCCTTGTCCAGCATTTT. Protein: CATSPRQAASLVQHF.

A few counts support this clonotype. This chain uses TRBV27 with TRBJ1-4; TRBD1 matches 10 bases. Germline V gene sequence: CDR1 MNHEY, CDR2 SMNVEV (reference sequence). After removal of 5 bases from V and 7 bases from J, the junction contained 10 bases not matched to a gene. The CDR3 has 16 amino acids. CDR3 sequence reads: CASSAGQGWGSEKLFF. As DNA, the CDR3 is TGTGCCAGCAGTGCGGGACAGGGGTGGGGGAGTGAAAAACTGTTTTTT.

On this clonotype itself: This may stem from a read error, because a much larger clone lies one nucleotide away. V and J are TRBV11-1 and TRBJ1-1; no clear D. The CDR3 has 11 amino acids. Germline CDR1 is SGHAT and CDR2 is FQDESV (reference sequence). The CDR3 protein is CASSLRLEALF. The DNA of the CDR3 is TGTGCCAGCAGCCTAAGACTAGAAGCTCTCTTT.

This clonotype came up a few times. J is TRBJ1-3 and V is TRBV10-3, with no clear D. From germline, CDR1 is ENHRY and CDR2 SYGVKD. The CDR3 totals 13 residues. V was trimmed by 8 bases and J by 0 bases, leaving 8 bases between them. The CDR3 DNA follows: TGTGCCATCCAGGCAAGCTCTGGAAACACCATATATTTT. Its translation: CAIQASSGNTIYF.

This clonotype was counted many times. The genes are TRBV6-1 and TRBJ1-6; 7 bases fit TRBD1. J lost 6 bases, V lost 7 bases, and 6 bases had no gene match. Germline CDR1 reads MNHNS; CDR2 reads SASEGT. The CDR3 runs 14 residues. CDR3 sequence reads: CASTSGQPNSPLHF. CDR3 nucleotide sequence: TGTGCCAGCACCTCGGGACAGCCTAATTCACCCCTCCACTTT.